One sample yielded the 28 T cell receptor beta chains listed below, sequenced in a study of CD8+ T cells in alopecia areata. As the sequencing template, cDNA was produced by extracting RNA and reverse transcribing it. Assay: immunoSEQ multiplex PCR; the TCRdb copy retains only in-frame clones and omits some. The profile covers over 150,000 clones, with roughly 60% appearing a single time and approximately 14% taken by the ten largest. The treatment denotes: oral pan-JAK inhibitor, 5-10 mg twice daily. Sequencing used CD4+ T cells sorted from blood, obtained at week 24, from a patient treated with tofacitinib. The receptors originated from a human donor with alopecia areata.

V is TRBV5-1 and J is TRBJ2-7; 7 nucleotides agree with TRBD1. The length of the CDR3 is 15 residues. CDR1 SGHRS and CDR2 YFSETQ come from the germline V gene. The trim removed 0 bases at V and 3 bases at J, leaving 6 bases unmatched. Here the CDR3 DNA reads TGCGCCAGCAGCTTGGGGGGCCGGGACAGCTACGAGCAGTACTTC. Residues: CASSLGGRDSYEQYF.

The chain recombines TRBV4-1 with TRBJ1-2; TRBD1 agrees at 7 bases. Looked up from germline, CDR1 is MGHRA and CDR2 is YSYEKL. This CDR3 contains 15 residues. V lost 4 bases and J lost 2; bases outside the gene matches: 7. The CDR3 region is CASSPRQGSNYGYTF. CDR3 bases: TGCGCCAGCAGCCCGCGACAGGGCAGCAACTATGGCTACACCTTC.

This sequence joins TRBV29-1 and TRBJ1-5, with 8 bases aligning to TRBD1. The germline V gene encodes CDR1 SQVTM and CDR2 ANQGSEA. CDR3 size: 13 residues. The ends lost 6 bases at V and 9 bases at J; junction bases unmatched: 10. CDR3 sequence (DNA): TGCAGCGTGAAGACAGGGGCGCAAGGGCCCCAGCATTTT. Amino acids: CSVKTGAQGPQHF.

The chain employs TRBV7-9 and TRBJ2-5; 9 positions match TRBD1. The CDR3 consists of 13 residues. Germline V gene lookup returns CDR1 SEHNR and CDR2 FQNEAQ (reference sequence). The J segment lost 7 bases and the V segment lost 4 bases, leaving 4 bases of the junction unmatched. The CDR3 nucleotides are TGTGCCAGCAGCTCACCGACAGGGGGGACCCAGTACTTC. This gives the protein CASSSPTGGTQYF.

This clone appeared a few times. The rearrangement uses TRBV27 and TRBJ2-2; no definite D call. In germline, CDR1 is MNHEY, CDR2 SMNVEV (reference sequence). Trimming took off 5 bases at V and 5 bases at J, with 6 bases between the two ends. The CDR3 sequence is 12 residues long. The CDR3 region has the DNA TGTGCCAGCAGTACGTCTACCGGGGAGCTGTTTTTT. Protein: CASSTSTGELFF.

The rearrangement uses TRBV30 and TRBJ2-6, with D tentatively TRBD2 (5 bases). The CDR3 length is 14 residues. CDR1 GTSNPN and CDR2 SVGIG come from the germline V gene (reference sequence). V was cut by 4 bases and J by 2 bases, with 9 bases left in between. The CDR3 region is CAWTSGTGANVLTF. The CDR3 DNA reads as TGTGCCTGGACTTCCGGGACTGGGGCCAACGTCCTGACTTTC. Together with reference TRBV30 and TRBJ2-6, the CDR3 gives the full variable domain: SQTIHQWPATLVQPVGSPLSLECTVEGTSNPNLYWYRQAAGRGLQLLFYSVGIGQISSEVPQNLSASRPQDRQFILSSKKLLLSDSGFYLCAWTSGTGANVLTFGAGSRLTVL.

The chain employs TRBV29-1 and TRBJ2-3, with D possibly being TRBD1 (5 bases). CDR1 and CDR2 from the germline V gene are SQVTM and ANQGSEA. Trimming stripped 3 bases from V and 6 bases from J, with 13 bases between. This CDR3 has 13 amino acids. The CDR3 bases are TGCAGCGTTGACGCGACAGTTGGGGATACGCAGTATTTT. Translated: CSVDATVGDTQYF.

This rearrangement joins TRBV29-1 to TRBJ1-2; 7 bases agree with TRBD1. V was pared by 6 bases and J by 4 bases, with 11 bases of the junction left unmatched. CDR3 size: 14 residues. Germline V lookup: CDR1 SQVTM, CDR2 ANQGSEA. This CDR3 reads CSVLLQTGFYGYTF. Here the CDR3 DNA reads TGCAGCGTCCTCCTTCAGACAGGGTTCTATGGCTACACCTTC. Based on the CDR3 plus reference TRBV29-1 and TRBJ1-2, the full variable domain is SAVISQKPSRDICQRGTSLTIQCQVDSQVTMMFWYRQQPGQSLTLIATANQGSEATYESGFVIDKFPISRPNLTFSTLTVSNMSPEDSSIYLCSVLLQTGFYGYTFGSGTRLTVV.

CDR3 protein: CASSEDPSRDTQYF. The CDR3 DNA sequence: TGTGCCAGCAGTGAGGACCCCTCACGAGATACGCAGTATTTT. V gene TRBV25-1 combines with J gene TRBJ2-3; D gene uncertain. V was clipped by 3 bases and J by 5 bases, with 12 bases between them. The CDR3 sequence is 14 residues long. Germline V gene data show CDR1 as MGHDK and CDR2 as SYGVNS. Drawing the rest from reference TRBV25-1 and TRBJ2-3, the complete variable domain is EADIYQTPRYLVIGTGKKITLECSQTMGHDKMYWYQQDPGMELHLIHYSYGVNSTEKGDLSSESTVSRIRTEHFPLTLESARPSHTSQYLCASSEDPSRDTQYFGPGTRLTVL.

The chain links TRBV10-2 to TRBJ2-1, with TRBD2 matching over 9 bases. V lost 6 bases, J lost 4 bases, and 4 bases stayed unmatched. The CDR3 covers 14 residues. Germline V CDR1 and CDR2: WSHSY, SAAADI. In DNA form, the CDR3 reads TGCGCCAGCAGCGGGACTAGCACTTACAATGAGCAGTTCTTC. Protein sequence: CASSGTSTYNEQFF.

This clone was picked up a small number of times. The chain joins TRBV5-6 to TRBJ1-2; D uncertain. V was shortened by 0 bases and J by 8 bases, with 8 bases between the two germline ends. CDR1 is SGHDT, CDR2 YYEEEE, per germline. The CDR3 length is 12 residues. The CDR3 region is CASSLEAAGYTF. The CDR3 DNA sequence: TGTGCCAGCAGCTTGGAGGCGGCCGGCTACACCTTC.

The V call is TRBV6-1, the J call TRBJ2-3, with D unclear. Germline V CDR1 and CDR2: MNHNS, SASEGT. Trimming cost V 5 bases and J 0 bases, with 12 bases left between them. The CDR3 sequence is 15 residues long. The CDR3 DNA is TGTGCCAGCAGTCTAGACGCACTTAGCACAGATACGCAGTATTTT. It encodes CASSLDALSTDTQYF.

The chain uses TRBV5-1 and TRBJ1-1; TRBD1 might be the D (5 bases). This CDR3 is 15 amino acids long. Trimming shortened V by 2 bases and J by 1 base, and 12 bases separated the two germline ends. Germline V CDR1 and CDR2: SGHRS, YFSETQ. DNA for the CDR3: TGCGCCAGCAGCTTCGCAGGGCGGGGGAACACTGAAGCTTTCTTT. Residues: CASSFAGRGNTEAFF.

This clone was picked up one time. The chain carries TRBV27 and TRBJ1-1; a weak D match, TRBD1 (6 bases). There are 13 residues in the CDR3. V lost 7 bases, J lost 4 bases, and 13 bases lay in between. Looked up from germline, CDR1 is MNHEY and CDR2 is SMNVEV (reference sequence). The DNA for the CDR3 is TGTGCCAGCAAAATGGGGGGCCTCACTGAAGCTTTCTTT. Its protein is CASKMGGLTEAFF.

The rearrangement joins TRBV14 to TRBJ1-4, with TRBD1 identical over 7 bases. Trimming cost V 3 bases and J 6 bases; bases outside gene matches: 10. CDR1 and CDR2 (germline): SGHDN, FVKESK. This CDR3 spans 16 amino acids. The CDR3 region is CASSHTGGQFHEKLFF. CDR3 nucleotide sequence: TGTGCCAGCAGCCATACCGGGGGACAGTTTCATGAAAAACTGTTTTTT. Full variable domain (outside the CDR3, taken from reference TRBV14 and TRBJ1-4): EAGVTQFPSHSVIEKGQTVTLRCDPISGHDNLYWYRRVMGKEIKFLLHFVKESKQDESGMPNNRFLAERTGGTYSTLKVQPAELEDSGVYFCASSHTGGQFHEKLFFGSGTQLSVL.

The rearrangement uses TRBV7-9 and TRBJ2-5, with D maybe TRBD1 (6 bases). V was pared by 5 bases and J by 3 bases, with 13 bases between. The CDR3 is made up of 14 amino acids. CDR1 and CDR2 (germline): SEHNR, FQNEAQ (reference sequence). CDR3 coding DNA: TGTGCCAGCAGCATAGTCCGGGACAAAGAGACCCAGTACTTC. Protein product: CASSIVRDKETQYF.

The CDR3 protein is CASNQLAQGGETQYF. CDR3 DNA: TGTGCCAGCAACCAACTTGCGCAGGGAGGAGAGACCCAGTACTTC. The rearrangement links TRBV7-9 to TRBJ2-5; possibly TRBD2 for D (6 bases). Trimming shortened V by 7 bases and J by 4 bases, and 19 bases separated the two germline ends. The CDR3 sequence is 15 residues long. Germline V gene sequence: CDR1 SEHNR, CDR2 FQNEAQ (reference sequence).

The chain is built from TRBV27 and TRBJ1-2, with no clear D. The germline gives CDR1 MNHEY, CDR2 SMNVEV (reference sequence). CDR3 length: 14 amino acids. V was clipped by 6 bases and J by 4 bases, with 15 bases between them. Here the CDR3 DNA reads TGTGCCAGCAGCCCTGGACGGGTTATCTATGGCTACACCTTC. It is translated as CASSPGRVIYGYTF.

The rearrangement joins TRBV7-3 to TRBJ1-6; 9 nucleotides agree with TRBD1. The germline CDR1 and CDR2 sequences are SGHTA and FQGTGA. The trim removed 5 bases at V and 4 bases at J, leaving 3 bases unmatched. The CDR3 is made up of 15 amino acids. CDR3 residues: CASSPQGAYNSPLHF. CDR3 nucleotides: TGTGCCAGCAGCCCACAGGGGGCGTATAATTCACCCCTCCACTTT.

This rearrangement joins TRBV10-3 to TRBJ1-3, with D hard to call. Trimming pared 7 bases from V and 2 bases from J, leaving 9 bases between. The CDR3 totals 13 residues. Germline V CDR1 and CDR2: ENHRY, SYGVKD. In DNA, the CDR3 is TGTGCCATCAATGGGGTCCCTGGAAACACCATATATTTT. Translation gives CAINGVPGNTIYF.

The genes are TRBV9 and TRBJ2-2; D is unresolved. Germline V lookup: CDR1 SGDLS, CDR2 YYNGEE. Trimming took off 0 bases at V and 6 bases at J, with 3 bases between the two ends. CDR3 length: 12 residues. The CDR3 sequence is CASSVAAGELFF. The CDR3 bases are TGTGCCAGCAGCGTAGCCGCCGGGGAGCTGTTTTTT.

The chain carries TRBV2 and TRBJ2-7, with D possibly being TRBD1 (6 bases). V lost 3 bases and J 2 bases, leaving 11 bases between the germline ends. Germline V gene data show CDR1 as SNHLY and CDR2 as FYNNEI. The CDR3 is 14 amino acids. CDR3 coding DNA: TGTGCCAGCAGTGAGGGCAGGGGAGCCTACGAGCAGTACTTC. Residues: CASSEGRGAYEQYF.

The chain carries TRBV29-1 and TRBJ1-5; no firm D call. The germline gives CDR1 SQVTM, CDR2 ANQGSEA. The length of the CDR3 is 12 residues. V lost 5 bases to trimming and J lost 0 bases, with 5 bases between them. The CDR3 spells CSVSYSNQPQHF. DNA for the CDR3: TGCAGCGTTTCCTATAGCAATCAGCCCCAGCATTTT.

The chain joins TRBV5-6 to TRBJ2-4, with 9 nucleotides matching TRBD1. The germline V gene has CDR1 SGHDT and CDR2 YYEEEE. The J segment lost 6 bases and the V segment lost 0 bases, leaving 1 base of the junction unmatched. The CDR3 is 14 residues long. The CDR3 coding sequence is TGTGCCAGCAGCTTGGTGGGACAGGGAAACATTCAGTACTTC. Its translation is CASSLVGQGNIQYF.

This clone appeared a few times. V gene TRBV29-1 combines with J gene TRBJ1-2; perhaps TRBD1 as D (6 bases). In germline, CDR1 is SQVTM, CDR2 ANQGSEA. The CDR3 covers 12 residues. Trimming cost V 7 bases and J 7 bases, with 16 bases left between them. CDR3 protein: CSARQGRGGYTF. CDR3 coding DNA: TGCAGCGCACGGCAGGGGCGGGGTGGCTACACCTTC.

This clone came up a few times. Distinct nucleotide sequences in the sample also encode this CDR3. The chain has TRBV29-1 and TRBJ1-2; a possible D gene is TRBD1 (5 bases). The V end was cut by 4 bases, the J end by 6 bases, with 9 bases between. CDR3 length equals 11 residues. Germline assignment: CDR1 SQVTM and CDR2 ANQGSEA. The CDR3 is CSVGGSDGYTF. Written as DNA, the CDR3 is TGCAGCGTTGGGGGCAGTGATGGCTACACCTTC.

The genes are TRBV29-1 and TRBJ2-5; perhaps TRBD2 as D (5 bases). CDR3 length: 12 residues. Germline V gene lookup returns CDR1 SQVTM and CDR2 ANQGSEA. V was cut by 3 bases and J by 12 bases, with 17 bases left in between. The CDR3 DNA is TGCAGCGTTGATGATGCGGGCACTACCGAGTACTTC. This sequence encodes CSVDDAGTTEYF.

This clone occurred a few times. J is TRBJ2-1 and V is TRBV4-3; no clear D gene. Germline lookup yields CDR1 LGHNA and CDR2 YSLEER. The CDR3 extends over 14 amino acids. V shed 6 bases and J shed 5 bases, with 14 bases lying between them. CDR3 nucleotides: TGCGCCAGCAGTCCACTTACGGCAAACAATGAGCAGTTCTTC. As protein: CASSPLTANNEQFF.